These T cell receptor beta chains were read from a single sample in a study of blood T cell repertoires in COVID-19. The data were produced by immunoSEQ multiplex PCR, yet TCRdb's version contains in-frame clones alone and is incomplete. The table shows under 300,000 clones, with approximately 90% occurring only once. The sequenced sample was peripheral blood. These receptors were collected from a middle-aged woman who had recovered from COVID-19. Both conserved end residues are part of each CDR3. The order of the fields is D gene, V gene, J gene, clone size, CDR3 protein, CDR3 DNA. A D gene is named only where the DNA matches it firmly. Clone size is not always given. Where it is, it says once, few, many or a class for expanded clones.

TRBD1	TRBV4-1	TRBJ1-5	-	CASSPRGGTGAANQPQHF	TGCGCCAGCAGCCCGAGAGGGGGCACAGGGGCGGCTAATCAGCCCCAGCATTTT
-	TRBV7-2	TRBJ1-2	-	CASSQGWGYTF	TGTGCCAGCAGCCAGGGTTGGGGCTACACCTTC
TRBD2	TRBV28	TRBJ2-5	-	CASTDGGVQETQYF	TGTGCCAGCACCGATGGGGGGGTCCAAGAGACCCAGTACTTC
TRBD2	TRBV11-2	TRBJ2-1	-	CASSLLRLAGASEQFF	TGTGCCAGCAGCCTCCTGAGGCTAGCGGGAGCTAGTGAGCAGTTCTTC
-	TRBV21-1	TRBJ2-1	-	CASSKVDDPERELYNEQFF	TGTGCCAGCAGCAAAGTTGACGACCCTGAGCGGGAGCTGTACAATGAGCAGTTCTTC
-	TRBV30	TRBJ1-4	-	CAWSFRGEKLFF	TGTGCCTGGAGTTTTAGGGGAGAAAAACTGTTTTTT
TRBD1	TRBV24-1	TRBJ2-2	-	CATSRGPGELFF	TGTGCCACCAGCAGGGGGCCCGGGGAGCTGTTTTTT
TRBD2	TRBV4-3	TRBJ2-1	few	CASSQEGLAVHNEQFF	TGCGCCAGCAGCCAAGAGGGACTAGCGGTTCACAATGAGCAGTTCTTC
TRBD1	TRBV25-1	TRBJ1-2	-	CASSGQGQGGYTF	TGTGCCAGCAGTGGACAGGGCCAAGGAGGCTACACCTTC
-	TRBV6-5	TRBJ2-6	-	CASRAGLSGANVLTF	TGTGCCAGCAGGGCGGGCCTCTCTGGGGCCAACGTCCTGACTTTC
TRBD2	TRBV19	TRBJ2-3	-	CASSPPALAGEKGTDTQYF	TGTGCCAGTAGTCCACCGGCGCTAGCGGGAGAGAAGGGCACAGATACGCAGTATTTT
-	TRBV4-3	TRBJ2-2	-	CASSPRGAGPGELFF	TGCGCCAGCAGCCCCCGGGGGGCAGGGCCCGGGGAGCTGTTTTTT
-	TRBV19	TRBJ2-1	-	CASRPTAGSYNEQFF	TGTGCCAGTAGACCCACGGCGGGCTCGTACAATGAGCAGTTCTTC
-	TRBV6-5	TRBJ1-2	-	CASRSPAASYGYTF	TGTGCCAGCCGCTCCCCGGCGGCGTCTTATGGCTACACCTTC
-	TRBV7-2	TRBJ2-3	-	CASSLGAAGDTQYF	TGTGCCAGCAGCTTAGGGGCCGCAGGAGATACGCAGTATTTT
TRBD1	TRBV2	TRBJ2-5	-	CASQGQGSQTQYF	TGTGCCAGCCAAGGACAGGGGTCCCAGACCCAGTACTTC
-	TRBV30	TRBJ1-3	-	CACDTGNTIYF	TGTGCCTGTGACACTGGAAACACCATATATTTT
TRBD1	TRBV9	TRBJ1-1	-	CASSGGQGARGNTEAFF	TGTGCCAGCAGCGGCGGACAGGGGGCGCGGGGGAACACTGAAGCTTTCTTT
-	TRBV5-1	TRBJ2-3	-	CASSFSAPWGLSTDTQYF	TGCGCCAGCAGCTTCTCCGCTCCCTGGGGGCTAAGCACAGATACGCAGTATTTT